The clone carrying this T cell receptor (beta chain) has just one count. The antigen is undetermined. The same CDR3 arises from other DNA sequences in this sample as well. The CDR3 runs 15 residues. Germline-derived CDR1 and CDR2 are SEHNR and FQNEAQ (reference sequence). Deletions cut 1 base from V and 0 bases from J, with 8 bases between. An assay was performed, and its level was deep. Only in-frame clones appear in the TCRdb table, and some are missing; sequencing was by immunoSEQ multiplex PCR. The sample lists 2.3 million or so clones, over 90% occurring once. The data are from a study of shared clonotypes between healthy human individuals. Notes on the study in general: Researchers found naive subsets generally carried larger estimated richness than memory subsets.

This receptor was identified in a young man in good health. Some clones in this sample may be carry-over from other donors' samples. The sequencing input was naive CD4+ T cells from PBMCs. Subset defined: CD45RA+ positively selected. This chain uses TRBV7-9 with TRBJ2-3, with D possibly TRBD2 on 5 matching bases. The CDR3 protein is CASSLGGLSTDTQYF. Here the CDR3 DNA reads TGTGCCAGCAGCTTAGGAGGGCTAAGCACAGATACGCAGTATTTT.